Listed below are T cell receptor beta chains from one sample, sequenced in a study of T cell changes during pregnancy in multiple sclerosis. Here immunoSEQ multiplex PCR was the method, and the copy in TCRdb shows in-frame clones only, minus some. The sample consists of 89,000 or so clones, roughly nine tenths of them appearing once. The sample was PBMCs, taken in the first trimester of pregnancy. These TCRs come from a female donor in good health, serving as a control in a pregnancy study. Some clones in this sample may be carry-over from other donors' samples. Both conserved end residues are part of each CDR3. A D gene is named only where the DNA matches it firmly. Clone size is stated in some rows and not others, as once, few, many or a class when expanded.

TGTGCCAGCTCACCGGGCGGGACGGTCTACGAGCAGTACTTC,CASSPGGTVYEQYF,TRBJ2-7,TRBV18,NA,NA
TGCGCCAGCACCCCTAGCATCGGCACAGATACGCAGTATTTT,CASTPSIGTDTQYF,TRBJ2-3,TRBV10-2,NA,NA
TGTGCCAGCAGCTCACCGATGAACACTGAGGGTGCGATGAACACTGAAGCTTTCTTT,CASSSPMNTEGAMNTEAFF,TRBJ1-1,TRBV7-9,NA,NA
TGTGCCAGCAGCTCGGGAGGAGATACGCAGTATTTT,CASSSGGDTQYF,TRBJ2-3,TRBV7-2,TRBD2,NA
TGTGCCAGTAGCACCGGGACAGGGAATTCAGAAGAGACCCAGTACTTC,CASSTGTGNSEETQYF,TRBJ2-5,TRBV19,TRBD1,NA
TGTGCCAGCAGCCCCAAGCAGGGGGACGAGCAGTACTTC,CASSPKQGDEQYF,TRBJ2-7,TRBV13,TRBD1,NA
TGTGCCAGCAGCTGGGGGAGCGGGATTGACGAGCAGTACTTC,CASSWGSGIDEQYF,TRBJ2-7,TRBV7-9,TRBD2,NA
TGTGCCAGCAGTTTTCCAGGGATCACCGGGGAGCTGTTTTTT,CASSFPGITGELFF,TRBJ2-2,TRBV6-6,NA,NA
TGTGCCAGCAGCCTATCGGGCGGGGACTACTATGGCTACACCTTC,CASSLSGGDYYGYTF,TRBJ1-2,TRBV13,NA,once
TGTGCCAGTAGTATACAGGGTCGATCGGAACAGCCCCAGCATTTT,CASSIQGRSEQPQHF,TRBJ1-5,TRBV19,NA,NA
TGTGCCAGCAGGAACAGGGGGCGAGAACAGCCCCAGCATTTT,CASRNRGREQPQHF,TRBJ1-5,TRBV28,TRBD1,NA
TGCGCCAGCAGCCAGCCCCGGGGGACTGAAGCTTTCTTT,CASSQPRGTEAFF,TRBJ1-1,TRBV4-1,NA,NA
TGCGCCAGCAGCCTCGGGGACAGGGGACGCGAGCAGTACTTC,CASSLGDRGREQYF,TRBJ2-7,TRBV5-1,TRBD1,NA
TGTGCCAGCTCACCACGGGGGCTTCTGAACGAGCAGTACTTC,CASSPRGLLNEQYF,TRBJ2-7,TRBV18,NA,NA
TGTGCCAGCAGTGATGGGGGGGGCCAAGATACGCAGTATTTT,CASSDGGGQDTQYF,TRBJ2-3,TRBV6-4,NA,NA
TGTGCCAGCAGCTTTTATAACGACAGGGCACCCGGTAACTATGGCTACACCTTC,CASSFYNDRAPGNYGYTF,TRBJ1-2,TRBV7-9,TRBD1,NA
TGCGCCACCCGGGACAGGTCCTACGAGCAGTACTTC,CATRDRSYEQYF,TRBJ2-7,TRBV10-1,TRBD1,NA
TGTGCCAGCAGCTGGGGACTAGCGGCCTACGAGCAGTACTTC,CASSWGLAAYEQYF,TRBJ2-7,TRBV5-6,TRBD2,NA
TGTGCCAGCAGCCGGGGAGGGTGGGCCTACGAGCAGTACTTC,CASSRGGWAYEQYF,TRBJ2-7,TRBV4-2,TRBD2,few
TGTGCCAGTAAGCTAGCGGGGGGGGTCGAGCAGTACTTC,CASKLAGGVEQYF,TRBJ2-7,TRBV19,TRBD2,NA
TGTGCCAGCAGCCCGGGGGGGCCCGACACAGATACGCAGTATTTT,CASSPGGPDTDTQYF,TRBJ2-3,TRBV4-2,TRBD2,NA
TGTGCCAGTAGTATTGGGACTAGCGGGTACAATGAGCAGTTCTTC,CASSIGTSGYNEQFF,TRBJ2-1,TRBV19,TRBD2,once
TGTGCCAGCAGATATAGCGGGAACCCCTCCTACGAGCAGTACTTC,CASRYSGNPSYEQYF,TRBJ2-7,TRBV28,TRBD2,NA
TGTGCCAGCTCGAGGACAGGGACCCAGAACACTGAAGCTTTCTTT,CASSRTGTQNTEAFF,TRBJ1-1,TRBV6-4,TRBD1,NA
TGTGCCAGCAGCCGGGGGGGGAGGTACACAGATACGCAGTATTTT,CASSRGGRYTDTQYF,TRBJ2-3,TRBV7-2,TRBD2,NA
TGTGCCAGCAGTTTACAGGGTTCCTATGGCTACACCTTC,CASSLQGSYGYTF,TRBJ1-2,TRBV28,NA,NA
TGTGCCAGCAGTGCGGGTGGAGATACGCAGTATTTT,CASSAGGDTQYF,TRBJ2-3,TRBV5-5,NA,NA
TGTGCCAGCTCATCTACCCTAGCGGGGGGACTCACAGATACGCAGTATTTT,CASSSTLAGGLTDTQYF,TRBJ2-3,TRBV18,TRBD2,NA
TGTGCCAGCAGTGCGGGGGGAGGCTACACCTTC,CASSAGGGYTF,TRBJ1-2,TRBV6-1,NA,NA
TGTGCCAGCAGTTCCGGGACAGGGCCATATAGCAATCAGCCCCAGCATTTT,CASSSGTGPYSNQPQHF,TRBJ1-5,TRBV28,TRBD1,NA
TGTGCCAGCTCAGGGGGTGGAAACACCATATATTTT,CASSGGGNTIYF,TRBJ1-3,TRBV2,TRBD1,NA
TGTGCCAGCTCACAAACTAGCGGGGGGTACAATGAGCAGTTCTTC,CASSQTSGGYNEQFF,TRBJ2-1,TRBV18,TRBD2,once
TGTGCCAGCACTCCGGGACAGGGAACCTACGGCTACACCTTC,CASTPGQGTYGYTF,TRBJ1-2,TRBV28,TRBD1,NA
TGTGCCATCAGTGTCAAGCGGGATTCCTACGAGCAGTACTTC,CAISVKRDSYEQYF,TRBJ2-7,TRBV10-3,TRBD2,NA
TGTGCCAGTACCGACGGACAGGTTAATGAAAAACTGTTTTTT,CASTDGQVNEKLFF,TRBJ1-4,TRBV19,TRBD1,NA
TGTGCCAGCAGCTTAATGGCCATGGGGGGGACATTATCCTACGAGCAGTACTTC,CASSLMAMGGTLSYEQYF,TRBJ2-7,TRBV7-8,NA,NA
TGCGCCAGCAGCCAAGAAACCAGAAAAATCTATGGCTACACCTTC,CASSQETRKIYGYTF,TRBJ1-2,TRBV4-1,NA,few
TGTGCCAGTAGTCCTTGGACAGGGGAGGACGAGCAGTACTTC,CASSPWTGEDEQYF,TRBJ2-7,TRBV19,TRBD1,once
TGTGCCAGCAGCTTATCGACAGGGGCACAAGAGACCCAGTACTTC,CASSLSTGAQETQYF,TRBJ2-5,TRBV11-2,TRBD1,NA
TGTGCCAGCTCACCATCGCGGGGGATTCTGGCTGGAAACACCATATATTTT,CASSPSRGILAGNTIYF,TRBJ1-3,TRBV18,NA,NA